The 3 T cell receptor beta chains listed next were all sequenced from one sample in a study of blood T cell repertoires in COVID-19. The protocol was immunoSEQ multiplex PCR, while the TCRdb copy is restricted to in-frame clones and leaves out a portion. The sample lists around 41,000 clones, about 88% seen once, with approximately 15% in the top ten. The source material was peripheral blood. The receptors here all came from a human donor in a cohort sampled during active COVID-19.

The chain couples TRBV11-2 to TRBJ2-3; 7 bases map to TRBD1. V lost 1 base to trimming and J lost 4 bases; unmatched junction nucleotides: 5. The V gene's germline CDR1 is SGHAT and CDR2 FQNNGV. This CDR3 spans 15 amino acids. The DNA of the CDR3 is TGTGCCAGCAGCTTAGCCCCCGACAGGGCAGATACGCAGTATTTT. This gives the protein CASSLAPDRADTQYF.

The chain joins TRBV7-8 to TRBJ2-5; 11 bases are a match to TRBD1. Trimming cost V 5 bases and J 4 bases; bases outside gene matches: 9. CDR3 length: 16 amino acids. In germline, CDR1 is SGHVS, CDR2 FQNEAQ. The CDR3 loop reads CASSTTGTGGGETQYF. CDR3 DNA sequence: TGTGCCAGCAGCACTACCGGGACAGGGGGAGGAGAGACCCAGTACTTC.

The chain uses TRBV7-8 and TRBJ2-2, with 11 bases matching TRBD2. Germline values: CDR1 SGHVS, CDR2 FQNEAQ. This CDR3 has 14 residues. Trimming at V came to 5 bases and at J to 7 bases, leaving 3 bases not matched to a gene. CDR3 amino acids: CASSALAGGGELFF. The CDR3 DNA reads TGTGCCAGCAGCGCGCTAGCGGGGGGCGGGGAGCTGTTTTTT.